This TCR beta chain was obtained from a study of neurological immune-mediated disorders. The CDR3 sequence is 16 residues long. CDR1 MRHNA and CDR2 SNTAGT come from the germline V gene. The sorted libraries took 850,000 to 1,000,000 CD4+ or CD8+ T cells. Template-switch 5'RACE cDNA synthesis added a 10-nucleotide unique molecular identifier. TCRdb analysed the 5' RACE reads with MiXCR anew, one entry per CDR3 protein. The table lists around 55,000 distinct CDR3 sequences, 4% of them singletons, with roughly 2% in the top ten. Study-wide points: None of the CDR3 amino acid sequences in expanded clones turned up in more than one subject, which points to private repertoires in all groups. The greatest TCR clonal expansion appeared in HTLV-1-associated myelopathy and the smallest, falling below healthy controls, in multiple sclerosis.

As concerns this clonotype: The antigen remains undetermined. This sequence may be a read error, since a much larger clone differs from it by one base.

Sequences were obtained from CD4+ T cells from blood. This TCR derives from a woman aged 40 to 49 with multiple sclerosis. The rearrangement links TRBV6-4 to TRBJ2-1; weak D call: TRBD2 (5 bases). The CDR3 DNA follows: TGTGCCAACAGTGCCTCCTGGGCGGGCTTCTACAATGAGCAGTTCTTC. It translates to CANSASWAGFYNEQFF.